This TCR beta chain originates from a study of CD8 T cells in ankylosing spondylitis. Broader study findings: Among TCR beta sequences, a motif of under ten highly homologous variants appeared characteristic of ankylosing spondylitis blood.

CDR1 is SSHAT, CDR2 FNYEAQ, per germline (reference sequence). CDR3 length: 14 amino acids. Notes on this clonotype: Its antigen is not known. The junction departs from germline at one end; a sequencing error may be responsible.

TCRdb independently ran MiXCR on the 5' RACE reads; one entry per CDR3 protein. The repertoire consists of around 440,000 distinct CDR3 sequences, with roughly 15% occurring once and the leading ten covering approximately 1%. The receptor was isolated from a male donor with ankylosing spondylitis. The sample consisted of blood, either unsorted or a sorted T cell fraction (not recorded which). The chain recombines TRBV7-7 with TRBJ2-3; tentatively, D is TRBD2 (7 bases). The CDR3 here is CASSEGGGADTQYF. The CDR3 DNA follows: TGTGCTAGCAGCGAGGGGGGGGGCGCAGATACGCAGTATTTT.